These 20 T cell receptor beta chains came from one sample sequenced in a study of PD-1 blockade in classical Hodgkin lymphoma (dated by TCRdb to 2020 to 2021). Library preparation used the immunoSEQ multiplex PCR assay. TCRdb took over this immuneACCESS table, retaining in-frame rearrangements with V and J assigned. Such tables are incomplete; in checked studies, under half of the missing clones stem from an unresolved V gene, and the remainder is unexplained. This sample is represented by some 48,000 clones; approximately 80% of them were singletons. About 20% of the sample goes to the ten largest clones. The label giving this sample's time point can be read as: cycle 4 day 1 (C4D1), after six to seven weeks of nivolumab. Every trial patient had relapsed following autologous stem cell transplantation, and prior brentuximab vedotin exposure was what differed among cohorts A, B and C. Sequences were derived from peripheral blood mononuclear cells (PBMCs), sampled before the fourth cycle of nivolumab. The receptors were sampled from a human donor with classical Hodgkin lymphoma.

V and J are TRBV4-3 and TRBJ1-4, with D possibly TRBD1 on 5 matching bases. The V gene lost 2 bases and the J gene lost 0 bases, with 13 bases spanning the gap. Germline V gene lookup returns CDR1 LGHNA and CDR2 YSLEER. The CDR3 has 17 residues. CDR3 sequence (DNA): TGCGCCAGCAGCCAAAATCCAGACAGCGCAACTAATGAAAAACTGTTTTTT. Translated, it gives CASSQNPDSATNEKLFF.

This clone was detected a few times. This sequence joins TRBV5-1 and TRBJ2-3; 7 bases match TRBD2. This CDR3 has 15 residues. The V segment lost 2 bases and the J segment 3 bases; nucleotides outside the gene matches: 6. Germline lookup yields CDR1 SGHRS and CDR2 YFSETQ. CDR3 residues: CASSFLSGPTDTQYF. CDR3 nucleotides: TGCGCCAGCAGCTTCCTTAGCGGGCCGACAGATACGCAGTATTTT. The complete variable domain, with remaining parts taken from reference TRBV5-1 and TRBJ2-3, reads KAGVTQTPRYLIKTRGQQVTLSCSPISGHRSVSWYQQTPGQGLQFLFEYFSETQRNKGNFPGRFSGRQFSNSRSEMNVSTLELGDSALYLCASSFLSGPTDTQYFGPGTRLTVL.

The chain couples TRBV5-1 to TRBJ1-1; 7 bases fit TRBD1. V shed 0 bases, J shed 5 bases, and the junction held 7 bases outside the gene matches. CDR3 length: 15 residues. Germline CDR1 is SGHRS and CDR2 is YFSETQ. CDR3 region: CASSLERGRLTEAFF. In nucleotides, the CDR3 is TGCGCCAGCAGCTTGGAAAGGGGGCGCTTGACTGAAGCTTTCTTT.

In regard to this clone: An end of the junction differs from the germline gene, which may be a read error. The J gene is TRBJ2-7, the V gene TRBV7-9; 7 bases line up with TRBD1. Looked up from germline, CDR1 is SEHNR and CDR2 is FQNEAQ (reference sequence). The CDR3 has 12 amino acids. CDR3 DNA sequence: TGTGCCAGCAGCTTTACCCCGGGACAGTTCGACTTC. Protein sequence: CASSFTPGQFDF.

This sequence joins TRBV28 and TRBJ1-3, with D unresolved. Trimming removed 1 base from V and 4 bases from J, with 5 bases in between. CDR3 length: 13 amino acids. CDR1 and CDR2 (germline): MDHEN, SYDVKM. Written as DNA, the CDR3 is TGTGCCAGCAGTTTATATACGGGAAACACCATATATTTT. Translated: CASSLYTGNTIYF.

This clone was detected once. V and J are TRBV30 and TRBJ1-5; D is uncertain. V lost 3 bases and J 3 bases, leaving 12 bases between the germline ends. This CDR3 is 14 amino acids long. Germline values: CDR1 GTSNPN, CDR2 SVGIG (reference sequence). The DNA for the CDR3 is TGTGCCTGGAGGGCAGCCTATATCAATCAGCCCCAGCATTTT. Amino acids: CAWRAAYINQPQHF.

CDR3: CASSSSGTGLKGYTF. In nucleotides, the CDR3 is TGTGCCAGCAGCTCATCCGGGACAGGGTTGAAAGGCTACACCTTC. V usage is TRBV7-9 and J usage is TRBJ1-2, with TRBD1 matching 9 bases. The V gene end was trimmed by 4 bases and the J gene end by 8 bases; junction bases not matched to a gene: 11. The germline V gene encodes CDR1 SEHNR and CDR2 FQNEAQ (reference sequence). The CDR3 runs to 15 residues.

This chain joins TRBV18 and TRBJ1-1; possible D gene TRBD1, 5 bases. V lost 4 bases, J lost 6 bases, and 18 bases lay in between. This CDR3 spans 15 amino acids. Per germline, CDR1 KGHSH and CDR2 LQKENI. The CDR3 loop is CASSLSQGVGAEAFF. The CDR3, as DNA: TGTGCCAGCTCACTGTCCCAGGGAGTAGGTGCTGAAGCTTTCTTT. The variable domain in full, with the rest retrieved from reference TRBV18 and TRBJ1-1, is NAGVMQNPRHLVRRRGQEARLRCSPMKGHSHVYWYRQLPEEGLKFMVYLQKENIIDESGMPKERFSAEFPKEGPSILRIQQVVRGDSAAYFCASSLSQGVGAEAFFGQGTRLTVV.

For this clone: At one of its ends the junction is not consistent with the germline gene, which may arise from a read error. The rearrangement links TRBV30 to TRBJ1-5, with D hard to call. The CDR3 is 15 residues long. The germline gives CDR1 GTSNPN, CDR2 SVGIG (reference sequence). The chain's CDR3 is CAWSRASNSNQPQQF. In nucleotides, the CDR3 is TGTGCCTGGAGCAGAGCCTCGAATAGCAATCAGCCCCAGCAGTTT.

The chain is built from TRBV10-3 and TRBJ1-1; D is uncertain. V lost 3 bases and J 1 base, leaving 9 bases between the germline ends. Germline V gene sequence: CDR1 ENHRY, CDR2 SYGVKD. This CDR3 is 14 amino acids long. The CDR3 region has the DNA TGTGCCATCAGTGAAAGGGTAGGGAACACTGAAGCTTTCTTT. The encoded protein is CAISERVGNTEAFF.

This clone was found a few times. The rearrangement links TRBV6-1 to TRBJ2-7; D is possibly TRBD2 (6 bases). The CDR3 covers 16 residues. CDR1 and CDR2 from the germline V gene are MNHNS and SASEGT. With 4 bases removed from V and 9 bases from J, the gap between germline ends came to 25 bases. This CDR3 is CASSGAAGLLPSRQYF. CDR3 DNA: TGTGCCAGCAGTGGGGCGGCGGGACTCCTCCCGTCAAGGCAGTACTTC.

The chain links TRBV6-5 to TRBJ1-4; the match to TRBD1 covers 7 bases. CDR1 is MNHEY, CDR2 SVGAGI, per germline. J lost 7 bases, V lost 4 bases, and 6 bases had no gene match. The length of the CDR3 is 14 residues. The chain's CDR3 is CASSSPTGSEKLFF. The CDR3 DNA follows: TGTGCCAGCAGTTCTCCGACAGGGTCTGAAAAACTGTTTTTT.

In DNA, the CDR3 is TGCGCCAGCCTCAGGCGGACCCCGCCAGATACGCAGTATTTT. Residues: CASLRRTPPDTQYF. The genes are TRBV10-2 and TRBJ2-3, with D hard to call. Germline CDR1 WSHSY, CDR2 SAAADI. This CDR3 is 14 amino acids long. Trimming left V 8 bases short and J 4 bases short, with 16 bases between.

The chain links TRBV18 to TRBJ1-4; D is unresolved. There are 15 residues in the CDR3. The V gene's germline CDR1 is KGHSH and CDR2 LQKENI. The V end lost 1 base, the J end lost 3 bases, and 9 bases lay between the germline ends. The DNA for the CDR3 is TGTGCCAGCTCACCACGGGCAAGTCCTAATGAAAAACTGTTTTTT. It encodes CASSPRASPNEKLFF.

The V gene is TRBV27, the J gene TRBJ1-4; possible D gene TRBD1, 5 bases. V lost 2 bases and J 3 bases, leaving 25 bases between the germline ends. CDR1 is MNHEY, CDR2 SMNVEV, per germline (reference sequence). The CDR3 consists of 20 residues. CDR3: CASSLRALGLNGHSNEKLFF. CDR3 nucleotides: TGTGCCAGCAGTTTACGAGCTCTCGGATTAAATGGACACTCTAATGAAAAACTGTTTTTT.

The V and J genes are TRBV28 and TRBJ2-7; 7 bases align to TRBD1. This CDR3 spans 16 amino acids. The germline V gene has CDR1 MDHEN and CDR2 SYDVKM. V lost 6 bases, J lost 0 bases, and 11 bases stayed unmatched. The CDR3 coding sequence is TGTGCCAGCAGCTCCGGGAACAGGGGCCCCTCCTACGAGCAGTACTTC. Translation: CASSSGNRGPSYEQYF.

This chain connects TRBV7-2 to TRBJ2-1; maybe TRBD1 (5 bases). Per the germline V gene, CDR1 is SGHTA and CDR2 is FQGNSA. The CDR3 loop spans 16 amino acids. The V end lost 4 bases, the J end lost 7 bases, and 20 bases lay between the germline ends. The CDR3 bases are TGTGCCAGCAGCTACAAACGCTCACAGGTTGGTAATGAGCAGTTCTTC. This encodes CASSYKRSQVGNEQFF.

The chain uses TRBV7-9 and TRBJ2-1; 14 nucleotides align to TRBD2. The CDR3 spans 17 residues. Germline lookup yields CDR1 SEHNR and CDR2 FQNEAQ (reference sequence). The V gene end was trimmed by 5 bases and the J gene end by 5 bases; junction bases not matched to a gene: 8. The CDR3 region has the DNA TGTGCCAGCAGCCCGGGGACTAGCGGGAGCGCGGACAATGAGCAGTTCTTC. Protein product: CASSPGTSGSADNEQFF.

The chain carries TRBV27 and TRBJ1-1; 8 nucleotides line up with TRBD1. The V gene's germline CDR1 is MNHEY and CDR2 SMNVEV (reference sequence). This CDR3 has 15 residues. V was pared by 3 bases and J by 0 bases, with 3 bases of the junction left unmatched. CDR3 sequence reads: CASSFGTGMNTEAFF. In nucleotides, the CDR3 is TGTGCCAGCAGTTTTGGGACAGGTATGAACACTGAAGCTTTCTTT.

The chain couples TRBV7-3 to TRBJ1-1; D gene unclear. Germline CDR1 and CDR2: SGHTA and FQGTGA. The CDR3 sequence is 12 residues long. V dropped 2 bases and J dropped 7 bases, with 8 bases sitting between them. CDR3 DNA: TGTGCCAGCAGCTTATCCGTGAATGAAGCTTTCTTT. Translated, it gives CASSLSVNEAFF.